What follows are 9 T cell receptor beta chains derived from one specimen sequenced in a study of blood T cell repertoires in COVID-19. Measured with immunoSEQ multiplex PCR; TCRdb has only the in-frame clones, and not every one. The table includes 150,000 to 250,000 clones, 94% detected once. Sequencing was done on a sample of peripheral blood. The receptors were gathered from a man aged 25-45 years with COVID-19, enrolled during active disease.

The V gene is TRBV4-1, the J gene TRBJ1-5, with TRBD1 as a possible D gene (5 bases). Between the trimmed V and J ends, which lost 0 bases and 2 bases, there was a span of 11 bases. The CDR3 is 16 amino acids. Germline CDR1 is MGHRA and CDR2 is YSYEKL. The CDR3 coding sequence is TGCGCCAGCAGCCAAGATAAAGGGGTTCGCAATCAGCCCCAGCATTTT. It encodes CASSQDKGVRNQPQHF.

This rearrangement joins TRBV5-6 to TRBJ1-2; 7 nucleotides line up with TRBD1. Germline CDR1 SGHDT, CDR2 YYEEEE. The CDR3 extends over 14 amino acids. V shed 4 bases and J 5 bases; nucleotides not matched to a gene: 8. The CDR3 loop is CASSLIQGWYGYTF. In DNA, the CDR3 is TGTGCCAGCAGCCTAATACAGGGGTGGTATGGCTACACCTTC.

The chain is built from TRBV4-1 and TRBJ2-3; 11 bases fit TRBD2. The germline gives CDR1 MGHRA, CDR2 YSYEKL. The trim removed 3 bases at V and 0 bases at J, leaving 8 bases unmatched. The CDR3 extends over 18 amino acids. The CDR3 nucleotides read TGCGCCAGCAGCCAGGGGACTAGCGGAAGTTCTAGCACAGATACGCAGTATTTT. Protein product: CASSQGTSGSSSTDTQYF.

The chain combines TRBV6-5 with TRBJ2-5, with TRBD2 identical over 12 bases. With V trimmed by 5 bases and J by 12 bases, 7 bases remained unmatched. This CDR3 spans 13 amino acids. In germline, CDR1 is MNHEY, CDR2 SVGAGI. The CDR3 sequence is CASSLRTSGVKYF. As DNA, the CDR3 is TGTGCCAGCAGTCTTAGGACTAGCGGGGTCAAGTACTTC.

Concerning this clone: Other DNA sequences in this sample translate to the same CDR3. The chain has TRBV7-9 and TRBJ1-2, with 8 nucleotides matching TRBD1. The CDR3 consists of 12 residues. V dropped 5 bases and J dropped 7; count of bases not matched to a gene: 3. Germline CDR1 is SEHNR and CDR2 is FQNEAQ (reference sequence). The CDR3: CASSRTGSGYTF. For the CDR3, the DNA is TGTGCCAGCAGCCGGACAGGGTCTGGCTACACCTTC.

The chain employs TRBV29-1 and TRBJ2-2, with 7 bases that match TRBD1. In germline, CDR1 is SQVTM, CDR2 ANQGSEA. V lost 5 bases and J lost 5; bases outside the gene matches: 11. The CDR3 extends over 15 amino acids. CDR3 sequence: CSVIPTGIETGELFF. The CDR3 DNA is TGCAGCGTTATACCGACAGGGATCGAGACCGGGGAGCTGTTTTTT.

The chain links TRBV25-1 to TRBJ2-1; tentatively, D is TRBD2 (6 bases). CDR3 size: 15 residues. The V and J ends lost 4 bases and 5 bases respectively, with 15 bases between them. CDR1 is MGHDK, CDR2 SYGVNS, per germline. Written as DNA, the CDR3 is TGTGCCAGCAGTGCCCCTGGAGGGCTGGACAATGAGCAGTTCTTC. It is translated as CASSAPGGLDNEQFF.

The rearrangement joins TRBV3-1 (or the pseudogene TRBV3-2) to TRBJ1-3; 7 bases are shared with TRBD1. The V gene end was trimmed by 4 bases and the J gene end by 2 bases; junction bases not matched to a gene: 5. Germline loops: CDR1 LGHDT, CDR2 YNNKEL (reference sequence). The CDR3 has 15 amino acids. This CDR3 is CASSPGQFPGNTIYF. CDR3 bases: TGTGCCAGCAGCCCGGGACAGTTCCCTGGAAACACCATATATTTT.

This chain joins TRBV6-5 and TRBJ1-3, with 7 bases fitting TRBD1. Trimming removed 3 bases from V and 2 bases from J; junction bases left unmatched: 7. Germline V CDR1 and CDR2: MNHEY, SVGAGI. The CDR3 totals 16 residues. The CDR3 here is CASSYAPQGAGNTIYF. For the CDR3, the DNA is TGTGCCAGCAGTTATGCCCCGCAGGGGGCTGGAAACACCATATATTTT.